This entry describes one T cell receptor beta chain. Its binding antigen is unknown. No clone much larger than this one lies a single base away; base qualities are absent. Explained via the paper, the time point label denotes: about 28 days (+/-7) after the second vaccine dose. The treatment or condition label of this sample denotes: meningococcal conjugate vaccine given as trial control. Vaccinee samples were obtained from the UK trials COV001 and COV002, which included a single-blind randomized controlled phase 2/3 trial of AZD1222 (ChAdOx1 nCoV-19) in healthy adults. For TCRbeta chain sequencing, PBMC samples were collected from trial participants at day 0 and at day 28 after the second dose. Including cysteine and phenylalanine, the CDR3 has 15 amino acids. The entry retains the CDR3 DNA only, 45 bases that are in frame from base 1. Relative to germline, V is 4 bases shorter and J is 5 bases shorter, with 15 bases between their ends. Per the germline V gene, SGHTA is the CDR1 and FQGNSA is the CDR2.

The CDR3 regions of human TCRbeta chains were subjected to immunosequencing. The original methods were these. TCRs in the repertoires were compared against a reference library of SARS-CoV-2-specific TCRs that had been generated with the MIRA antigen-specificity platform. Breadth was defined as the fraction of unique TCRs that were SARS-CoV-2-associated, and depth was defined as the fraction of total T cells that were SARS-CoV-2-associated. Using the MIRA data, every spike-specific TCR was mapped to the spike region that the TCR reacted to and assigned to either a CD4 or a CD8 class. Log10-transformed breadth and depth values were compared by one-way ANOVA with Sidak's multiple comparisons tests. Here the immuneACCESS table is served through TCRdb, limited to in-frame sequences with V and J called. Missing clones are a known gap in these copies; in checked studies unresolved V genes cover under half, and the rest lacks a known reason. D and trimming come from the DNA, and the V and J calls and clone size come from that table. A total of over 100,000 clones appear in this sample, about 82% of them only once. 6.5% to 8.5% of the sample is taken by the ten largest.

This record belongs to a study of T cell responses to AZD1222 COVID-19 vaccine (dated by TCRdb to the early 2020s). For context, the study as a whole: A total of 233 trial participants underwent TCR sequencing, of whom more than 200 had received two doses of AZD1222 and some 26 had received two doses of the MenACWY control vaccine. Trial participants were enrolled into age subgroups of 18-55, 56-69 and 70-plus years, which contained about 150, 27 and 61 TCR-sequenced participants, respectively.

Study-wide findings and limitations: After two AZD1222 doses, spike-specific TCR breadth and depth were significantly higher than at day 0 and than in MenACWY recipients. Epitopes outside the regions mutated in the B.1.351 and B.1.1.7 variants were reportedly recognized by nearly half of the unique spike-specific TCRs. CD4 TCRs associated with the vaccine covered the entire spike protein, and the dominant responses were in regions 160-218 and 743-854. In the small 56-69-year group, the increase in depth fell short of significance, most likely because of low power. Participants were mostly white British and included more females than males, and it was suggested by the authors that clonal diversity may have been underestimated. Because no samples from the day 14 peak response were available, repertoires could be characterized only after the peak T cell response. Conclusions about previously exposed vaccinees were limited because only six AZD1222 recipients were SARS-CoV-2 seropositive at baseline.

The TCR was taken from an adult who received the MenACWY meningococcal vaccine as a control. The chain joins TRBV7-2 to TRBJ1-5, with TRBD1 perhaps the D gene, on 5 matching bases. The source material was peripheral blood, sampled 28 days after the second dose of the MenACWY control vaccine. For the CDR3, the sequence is CASSSSAGSHQPQHF. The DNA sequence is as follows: TGTGCCAGCAGCTCAAGTGCAGGGTCCCATCAGCCCCAGCATTTT.